A single sample gave rise to the 3 T cell receptor beta chains below, sequenced in a study of blood T cell repertoires in COVID-19. The protocol was immunoSEQ multiplex PCR, while the TCRdb copy is restricted to in-frame clones and leaves out a portion. Here the sample spans about 180,000 clones, 83% being singletons. The material sequenced was peripheral blood. The receptors shown here come from a human donor in a cohort sampled during active COVID-19.

This rearrangement joins TRBV10-1 to TRBJ2-1, with 9 bases matching TRBD1. V gave up 8 bases and J gave up 10 bases; unmatched junction bases: 12. The CDR3 length is 14 residues. Germline CDR1 and CDR2: WNHNN and SYGVQD (reference sequence). The DNA for the CDR3 is TGCGCCAGCCGAAGGGACAGGGCTACAGGCGAGCAGTTCTTC. This encodes CASRRDRATGEQFF.

This clone is a singleton in its sample. V gene TRBV7-6 combines with J gene TRBJ2-7; D might be TRBD2 (6 bases). The CDR3 runs 15 residues. CDR1 is SGHVS and CDR2 is FNYEAQ in the germline V gene. Trimming cost V 0 bases and J 10 bases, with 19 bases left between them. The CDR3 nucleotides are TGTGCCAGCAGCTTAGCGTCGGGACTCCCGTGGCCCCAGTACTTC. Amino acids: CASSLASGLPWPQYF.

The chain employs TRBV19 and TRBJ2-5; D not resolved. The germline V gene has CDR1 LNHDA and CDR2 SQIVND (reference sequence). V lost 0 bases and J lost 5, with 13 bases in between. The CDR3 totals 15 residues. CDR3 DNA sequence: TGTGCCAGTAGTATAGATAATTGGCCGTGGGAGACCCAGTACTTC. Amino acids: CASSIDNWPWETQYF.